This TCR beta chain was captured by sequencing in a study of T cell repertoires in cytomegalovirus infection. The CDR3 has 15 amino acids. Germline CDR1 reads LGHDT; CDR2 reads YNNKEL (reference sequence). V shed 3 bases and J 6 bases; nucleotides not matched to a gene: 8. Study findings and constraints: The ex vivo response was dominated by HLA-C-restricted CMV-specific TCR beta clonotypes.

Regarding this clonotype: Its antigen remains unidentified.

In TCRdb, the reads were re-called with MiXCR into one record per CDR3 protein. The sample lists about 120,000 distinct CDR3 sequences; around 30% were seen once. This sequence was found in a human donor in good health (CMV status not recorded). Some clones in this sample may be carry-over from other donors' samples. The sample here was CD8+ T cells from cultured PBMCs, taken from culture after CMV antigen stimulation. This chain joins TRBV3-1 and TRBJ1-2; 9 positions match TRBD1. This chain's CDR3 is CASSQNRGLGDGYTF. Here the CDR3 DNA reads TGTGCCAGCAGCCAGAACAGGGGGCTAGGAGATGGCTACACCTTC. The entire variable domain, with the rest obtained from reference TRBV3-1 and TRBJ1-2, is as follows: DTAVSQTPKYLVTQMGNDKSIKCEQNLGHDTMYWYKQDSKKFLKIMFSYNNKELIINETVPNRFSPKSPDKAHLNLHINSLELGDSAVYFCASSQNRGLGDGYTFGSGTRLTVV.